The entry below describes one TCR beta chain. TCRdb keeps only in-frame clones here, not all; method: immunoSEQ multiplex PCR. The repertoire consists of about 75,000 clones, with 94% occurring once and the leading ten covering approximately 6%. These data belong to a study of control samples from healthy donors and cancer patients. CDR1 is MDHEN, CDR2 SYDVKM, per germline. The CDR3 covers 15 residues. Trimming removed 6 bases from V and 4 bases from J, with 15 bases in between. The TCR originated in a woman aged 40 to 55 in good health. Specimen: blood. This chain uses TRBV28 with TRBJ1-4; tentatively, D is TRBD1 (6 bases). The CDR3 coding sequence is TGTGCCAGCAGCCAACCGGGGGCCGTTAATGAAAAACTGTTTTTT. This gives the protein CASSQPGAVNEKLFF.